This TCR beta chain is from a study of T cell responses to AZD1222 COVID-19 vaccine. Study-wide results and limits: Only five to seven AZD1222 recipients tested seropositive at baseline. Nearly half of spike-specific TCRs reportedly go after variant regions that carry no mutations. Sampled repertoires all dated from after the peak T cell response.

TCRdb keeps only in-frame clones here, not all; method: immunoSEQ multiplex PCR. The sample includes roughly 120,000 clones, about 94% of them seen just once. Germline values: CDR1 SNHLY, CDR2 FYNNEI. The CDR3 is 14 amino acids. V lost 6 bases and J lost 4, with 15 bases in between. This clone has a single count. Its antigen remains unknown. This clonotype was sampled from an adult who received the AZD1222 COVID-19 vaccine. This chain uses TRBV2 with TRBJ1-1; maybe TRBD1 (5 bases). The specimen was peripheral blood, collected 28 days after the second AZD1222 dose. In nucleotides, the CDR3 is TGTGCCAGCAGCAATCTCAGGGAGGGCACTGAAGCTTTCTTT. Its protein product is CASSNLREGTEAFF.